Below, 9 T cell receptor beta chains from the same sample are listed, as sequenced in a study of CD8+CD57+ T cells in acquired aplastic anemia. TCR beta VDJ and CDR3 profiles were obtained from a genomic DNA template. TCRdb called the reads again in MiXCR, with one record for every CDR3 protein. The sample shows more than 150,000 distinct CDR3 sequences, 35% to 50% of them seen only once. What was sequenced was sorted CD4+, CD8+, or CD8+CD57+ T cells (not recorded which) from PBMCs. The receptors originated from a human donor in good health.

The chain carries TRBV19 and TRBJ2-1; 7 bases map to TRBD2. The ends lost 0 bases at V and 8 bases at J; junction bases unmatched: 10. Germline assignment: CDR1 LNHDA and CDR2 SQIVND (reference sequence). This CDR3 spans 16 amino acids. The CDR3 region has the DNA TGTGCCAGTAGTATAGATGCAGCGGGATCTACCTATGAGCAGTTCTTC. It translates to CASSIDAAGSTYEQFF.

This clonotype was seen many times. The chain combines TRBV7-9 with TRBJ2-1; 16 bases map to TRBD2. CDR1 is SEHNR, CDR2 FQNEAQ, per germline (reference sequence). Germline trimming cut 4 bases from V and 8 bases from J; bases unmatched to any gene: 8. The CDR3 is 17 residues long. The CDR3 nucleotides read TGTGCCAGCAGCTCGGGACTAGCGGGAGGGCCCATCGATGAGCAGTTCTTC. Residues: CASSSGLAGGPIDEQFF.

The chain carries TRBV20-1 and TRBJ1-2, with 9 bases lining up with TRBD1. CDR3 length equals 14 residues. Trimming cost V 6 bases and J 4 bases; bases outside gene matches: 9. CDR1 and CDR2 from the germline V gene are DFQATT and SNEGSKA (reference sequence). DNA for the CDR3: TGCAGTGCAGGCGGACAGGGGCTGGCCTATGGCTACACCTTC. Residues: CSAGGQGLAYGYTF.

This rearrangement joins TRBV20-1 to TRBJ1-2; TRBD1 agrees at 10 bases. The CDR3 runs to 14 residues. Germline trimming cut 0 bases from V and 7 bases from J; bases unmatched to any gene: 5. Germline V gene lookup returns CDR1 DFQATT and CDR2 SNEGSKA (reference sequence). As DNA, the CDR3 is TGCAGTGCTAGAGATCCAAGGACAGGGGGTGGCTACACCTTC. It translates to CSARDPRTGGGYTF.

The chain joins TRBV6-2 or TRBV6-3 to TRBJ2-1, with 8 bases lining up with TRBD2. Germline V CDR1 and CDR2: MNHEY, SVGEGT. This CDR3 contains 16 residues. Losses at the gene ends were 2 bases for V and 5 bases for J; bases not matched to a gene: 8. The DNA of the CDR3 is TGTGCCAGCAGTTACCCCCCCGGGACTAGAAACAATGAGCAGTTCTTC. This codes for CASSYPPGTRNNEQFF.

The gene calls are TRBV6-1 and TRBJ1-5; D perhaps matches TRBD1 (5 bases). Trimming shortened V by 7 bases and J by 7 bases, and 20 bases separated the two germline ends. The CDR3 is 15 amino acids. From germline, CDR1 is MNHNS and CDR2 SASEGT. In DNA, the CDR3 is TGTGCCAGCATGGGGGGTGGACATTCCAAACAGCCCCAGCATTTT. Residues: CASMGGGHSKQPQHF.

This clonotype was counted many times. The CDR3 DNA sequence: TGTGCCAGTAGTATGGGACAGGGACGGACTGAAGCTTTCTTT. Its translation is CASSMGQGRTEAFF. The chain joins TRBV19 to TRBJ1-1; 9 nucleotides match TRBD1. CDR3 length equals 14 residues. After removal of 3 bases from V and 5 bases from J, the junction contained 4 bases not matched to a gene. Germline V gives CDR1 LNHDA, CDR2 SQIVND (reference sequence).

With respect to this clonotype: At one end the junction does not follow the germline gene, possibly because of a read error. The rearrangement links TRBV6-4 to TRBJ1-4; 11 nucleotides match TRBD1. CDR3 length: 17 residues. Germline CDR1 MRHNA, CDR2 SNTAGT. Here the CDR3 DNA reads TGTGCCAGCAGTGACCCAGGCCAGGACAGGGGGCCTGAAGAACTGTTTTTT. Amino acids: CASSDPGQDRGPEELFF.

To note about this clonotype: A read error is possible here, since a much larger clone lies one base away. This CDR3 is missing its conserved last phenylalanine or tryptophan, likely due to a read error. This chain links TRBV25-1 with TRBJ1-1, with D perhaps TRBD1 (5 bases). Germline V lookup: CDR1 MGHDK, CDR2 SYGVNS. This CDR3 region has 14 residues. Trimming cost V 5 bases and J 3 bases, with 13 bases left between them. CDR3 residues: CASSPPPGDTEAFS. CDR3 DNA sequence: TGTGCCAGCAGTCCCCCCCCGGGGGACACTGAAGCTTTCTCT.